This T cell receptor beta chain is drawn from a study of cytomegalovirus exposure and HLA in healthy donors. The PCR had 60 Vbeta and 13 Jbeta primers. Measured with immunoSEQ multiplex PCR; TCRdb has only the in-frame clones, and not every one. The table records 100,000 to 120,000 clones, 60% to 85% of them present only once. When sampled, the donors appeared nominally healthy, though they likely had unrecorded immune exposures. Trimming removed 1 base at V and 5 bases at J, with 12 bases between. Germline V CDR1 and CDR2: SEHNR, FQNEAQ (reference sequence). The CDR3 length is 15 residues. The sequencing input was PBMCs. The receptor's source is a woman in her thirties in good health and CMV-seronegative. The chain joins TRBV7-9 to TRBJ1-5; possible D gene TRBD1, 6 bases. In DNA, the CDR3 is TGTGCCAGCAGCTTAGGAACGAACAGGGATCAGCCCCAGCATTTT. Amino acids: CASSLGTNRDQPQHF.